This T cell receptor (beta chain) was identified during a study of T cells in Graves' hyperthyroidism and ophthalmopathy. V lost 6 bases to trimming and J lost 5 bases, with 7 bases between them. This CDR3 has 11 amino acids. Diagnoses used clinical symptoms, serum thyroxine and TRAb, thyroid ultrasound and orbital computed tomography. This clonotype was detected ten times or more. What it binds is unknown. Study-wide points: Within blood appeared most thyroid clonotypes that had expanded above 0.001. Ophthalmopathy and stable hyperthyroidism were told apart by a 13 V-J model.

Researchers amplified the TCR beta CDR3 regions from RNA transcripts. Using the HTBI primer set, a first-round RT-PCR was run on the TCR CDR3. TCRdb re-called the multiplex PCR reads with MiXCR, one entry per CDR3 protein. The table has about 380,000 distinct CDR3 sequences, 11% to 15% seen once; the top ten hold more than 9.5%. The V and J genes are TRBV12-3 or TRBV12-4 and TRBJ1-1; D uncertain. The source material was blood. The TCR comes from a woman aged 55-70 years with Graves' hyperthyroidism. In DNA form, the CDR3 reads TGTGCCAGCAGGGTGGGAACTGAAGCTTTCTTT. As protein: CASRVGTEAFF.